These 15 T cell receptor beta chains share one sample of origin, sequenced in a study of cytomegalovirus exposure and HLA in healthy donors. The primer mix had 60 Vbeta and 13 Jbeta primers. Some clones are missing from TCRdb's copy, which holds only in-frame ones; the method was immunoSEQ multiplex PCR. The data contain over 65,000 clones, over 75% of them singletons. Sequenced sample: PBMCs. The receptor source for this set is a middle-aged man in good health and CMV-seronegative.

The chain uses TRBV12-5 and TRBJ1-6; D remains ambiguous. CDR3 size: 14 residues. Trimming removed 6 bases at V and 5 bases at J, with 11 bases between. From germline, CDR1 is LGHNT and CDR2 FRNRAP. Here the CDR3 DNA reads TGTGCTAGTGGCCTCACATTCAATAATTCACCCCTCCACTTT. It yields the protein CASGLTFNNSPLHF.

CDR3 residues: CASSIGGARNQPQHF. As DNA, the CDR3 is TGTGCCAGTAGTATCGGAGGGGCCCGCAATCAGCCCCAGCATTTT. The gene calls are TRBV19 and TRBJ1-5, with D perhaps matching TRBD1 (5 bases). Trimming stripped 3 bases from V and 2 bases from J, with 11 bases between. The CDR3 contains 15 residues. The V gene's germline CDR1 is LNHDA and CDR2 SQIVND (reference sequence).

This rearrangement joins TRBV11-2 to TRBJ1-1; D uncertain. The V gene lost 1 base and the J gene lost 1 base, with 7 bases spanning the gap. CDR1 and CDR2 (germline): SGHAT, FQNNGV. The CDR3 runs to 14 residues. CDR3: CASSLVGRNTEAFF. The DNA for the CDR3 is TGTGCCAGCAGCTTAGTTGGTAGGAACACTGAAGCTTTCTTT.

Only a few counts were recorded for this clone. The chain is built from TRBV7-6 and TRBJ2-2; 9 bases map to TRBD1. The V and J ends lost 3 bases and 7 bases, in that order; junction bases with no gene match: 9. The V gene's germline CDR1 is SGHVS and CDR2 FNYEAQ. This CDR3 comprises 16 residues. The CDR3 nucleotides are TGTGCCAGCAGCTTGAATCGGAGGACAGGGGACGGGGAGCTGTTTTTT. It yields the protein CASSLNRRTGDGELFF.

The chain carries TRBV29-1 and TRBJ1-1; 7 positions match TRBD1. Germline V gene data show CDR1 as SQVTM and CDR2 as ANQGSEA. Trimming at V came to 0 bases and at J to 3 bases, leaving 10 bases not matched to a gene. This CDR3 has 16 residues. DNA for the CDR3: TGCAGCGTTGAAGATTTTTCCCCGACAGGGTACACTGAAGCTTTCTTT. As protein: CSVEDFSPTGYTEAFF. The whole variable domain, remainder taken from reference TRBV29-1 and TRBJ1-1, is SAVISQKPSRDICQRGTSLTIQCQVDSQVTMMFWYRQQPGQSLTLIATANQGSEATYESGFVIDKFPISRPNLTFSTLTVSNMSPEDSSIYLCSVEDFSPTGYTEAFFGQGTRLTVV.

This clone was seen only once. The chain employs TRBV6-1 and TRBJ2-5, with 7 bases fitting TRBD2. The V segment lost 8 bases and the J segment 1 base; nucleotides outside the gene matches: 1. Germline V lookup: CDR1 MNHNS, CDR2 SASEGT. The CDR3 sequence is 12 residues long. Here the CDR3 reads CASGTTQETQYF. CDR3 nucleotides: TGTGCCAGCGGGACTACCCAAGAGACCCAGTACTTC.

Only one count was recorded for this clone. The gene calls are TRBV7-2 and TRBJ1-1; D is possibly TRBD1 (6 bases). The CDR3 extends over 15 amino acids. Germline-derived CDR1 and CDR2 are SGHTA and FQGNSA. The V end lost 5 bases, the J end lost 1 base, and 14 bases lay between the germline ends. CDR3 bases: TGTGCCAGCAGCCCGCGGGGGGCGGGGAACACTGAAGCTTTCTTT. Translating gives CASSPRGAGNTEAFF.

This clone showed up just once. The chain uses TRBV28 and TRBJ1-2, with a weak D call TRBD1 (6 bases). The CDR3 extends over 13 amino acids. Per the germline V gene, CDR1 is MDHEN and CDR2 is SYDVKM. Trimming removed 3 bases at V and 7 bases at J, with 12 bases between. The CDR3 here is CASSFGGAGGYTF. The CDR3 DNA follows: TGTGCCAGCAGTTTTGGGGGGGCAGGTGGCTACACCTTC.

This clone was seen once. The CDR3 DNA sequence: TGTGCCAGCAGTTACTCGAGCACGGCAGGCTCCTACGAGCAGTACTTC. Amino acid sequence: CASSYSSTAGSYEQYF. This rearrangement joins TRBV6-5 to TRBJ2-7, with D unresolved. Germline V lookup: CDR1 MNHEY, CDR2 SVGAGI. Trimming removed 0 bases from V and 0 bases from J, with 12 bases in between. The CDR3 extends over 16 amino acids.

The chain recombines TRBV19 with TRBJ1-3; TRBD1 matches at 7 bases. The CDR3 is 15 residues long. From germline, CDR1 is LNHDA and CDR2 SQIVND (reference sequence). Losses at the gene ends were 5 bases for V and 2 bases for J; bases not matched to a gene: 6. In DNA, the CDR3 is TGTGCCAGTAGTCGTTCCGGGACAGCTGGAAACACCATATATTTT. Translated, it gives CASSRSGTAGNTIYF.

The chain joins TRBV6-5 to TRBJ2-6; perhaps TRBD2 as D (6 bases). The germline gives CDR1 MNHEY, CDR2 SVGAGI. V lost 9 bases, J lost 6 bases, and 9 bases lay in between. This CDR3 is built from 12 residues. CDR3 amino acids: CARGGEANVLTF. CDR3 nucleotide sequence: TGTGCCAGGGGGGGAGAGGCCAACGTCCTGACTTTC.

The chain couples TRBV7-2 to TRBJ2-7, with a possible D match to TRBD1 (6 bases). The CDR3 contains 15 residues. Deletions cut 5 bases from V and 10 bases from J, with 24 bases between. Germline V lookup: CDR1 SGHTA, CDR2 FQGNSA. CDR3 nucleotide sequence: TGTGCCAGCAGCCCAATAGGACCAACAGGGCCAATCCAGTACTTC. Its protein is CASSPIGPTGPIQYF. Together with reference TRBV7-2 and TRBJ2-7, the CDR3 gives the full variable domain: GAGVSQSPSNKVTEKGKDVELRCDPISGHTALYWYRQSLGQGLEFLIYFQGNSAPDKSGLPSDRFSAERTGGSVSTLTIQRTQQEDSAVYLCASSPIGPTGPIQYFGPGTRLTVT.

The CDR3 sequence is CASSLEPVRQETQYF. DNA for the CDR3: TGCGCCAGCAGCTTGGAGCCTGTCCGCCAAGAGACCCAGTACTTC. This chain joins TRBV5-1 and TRBJ2-5; no firm D call. Germline V lookup: CDR1 SGHRS, CDR2 YFSETQ. The CDR3 spans 15 residues. V gave up 0 bases and J gave up 1 base, with 10 bases separating them.

This clone has just a few counts. V is TRBV28 and J is TRBJ1-2; 8 bases match TRBD1. Losses at the gene ends were 5 bases for V and 8 bases for J; bases not matched to a gene: 7. The CDR3 spans 13 residues. Looked up from germline, CDR1 is MDHEN and CDR2 is SYDVKM. This CDR3 is CASSQQGARGYTF. The CDR3 region has the DNA TGTGCCAGCAGTCAGCAGGGGGCGCGGGGCTACACCTTC.

This chain uses TRBV19 with TRBJ2-1, with 7 bases fitting TRBD1. There are 15 residues in the CDR3. With 4 bases clipped from V and 4 bases from J, the junction kept 7 bases outside the gene matches. Germline V gene sequence: CDR1 LNHDA, CDR2 SQIVND (reference sequence). In DNA, the CDR3 is TGTGCCAGTAGTACTTCCGGGACAGTTTACAATGAGCAGTTCTTC. Translating it yields CASSTSGTVYNEQFF.